The 31 T cell receptor beta chains below all came from one sample that was sequenced in a study of T-cell memory formation after mild COVID-19. TCRdb itself ran the 5' RACE reads through MiXCR, one entry per CDR3 protein. This sample has 150,000 to 200,000 distinct CDR3 sequences, with roughly 15% found just once. The sequencing sample was made of PBMCs or a T cell subset sorted from them (not recorded which). Receptors were obtained from an adult woman who had mild COVID-19 (a few samples of this study predate the infection). Cell type and time point are not known.

This clonotype was counted a few times. The rearrangement joins TRBV12-3 or TRBV12-4 to TRBJ1-5; D gene uncertain. V was cut by 1 base and J by 5 bases, with 6 bases left in between. The CDR3 length is 13 residues. In DNA, the CDR3 is TGTGCCAGCAGTTTAGGGGGTCATCAGCCCCAGCATTTT. This translates into CASSLGGHQPQHF.

The rearrangement joins TRBV7-6 to TRBJ2-2, with 11 nucleotides matching TRBD2. This CDR3 is 18 amino acids long. V lost 1 base, J lost 0 bases, and 4 bases stayed unmatched. CDR1 and CDR2 (germline): SGHVS, FNYEAQ. CDR3 residues: CASSLVLAGVANTGELFF. The CDR3 DNA is TGTGCCAGCAGCTTAGTACTAGCGGGGGTCGCGAACACCGGGGAGCTGTTTTTT.

The J gene is TRBJ1-1, the V gene TRBV29-1; D unclear. V was cut by 1 base and J by 2 bases, with 5 bases left in between. The CDR3 length is 12 residues. CDR1 and CDR2 from the germline V gene are SQVTM and ANQGSEA. CDR3 sequence reads: CSVEVANTEAFF. CDR3 bases: TGCAGCGTTGAAGTGGCTAACACTGAAGCTTTCTTT.

The chain recombines TRBV7-6 with TRBJ2-1, with 7 nucleotides matching TRBD1. V lost 2 bases and J lost 5; bases outside the gene matches: 6. The CDR3 is 15 residues long. From germline, CDR1 is SGHVS and CDR2 FNYEAQ. The DNA for the CDR3 is TGTGCCAGCAGCTTATGGACAGGCAGAGACAATGAGCAGTTCTTC. Amino acid sequence: CASSLWTGRDNEQFF.

The rearrangement joins TRBV11-3 to TRBJ2-1; D unresolved. The V gene lost 1 base and the J gene lost 3 bases, with 13 bases spanning the gap. This CDR3 region has 16 residues. Germline values: CDR1 SGHNT, CDR2 YENEEA. The CDR3 region is CASSLAGHGLYNEQFF. The CDR3 coding sequence is TGTGCCAGCAGCTTAGCCGGGCACGGCCTCTACAATGAGCAGTTCTTC.

The V gene is TRBV12-3 or TRBV12-4, the J gene TRBJ2-5; a weak D match, TRBD2 (5 bases). The V gene lost 4 bases and the J gene lost 6 bases, with 18 bases spanning the gap. This CDR3 has 15 amino acids. CDR3 in amino acids: CASSSWTSPKKTQYF. As DNA, the CDR3 is TGTGCCAGCAGTTCCTGGACTTCCCCCAAGAAGACCCAGTACTTC.

This clonotype has only a few counts. The chain combines TRBV5-5 with TRBJ1-2; 7 bases fit TRBD1. J lost 5 bases, V lost 2 bases, and 6 bases had no gene match. The V gene's germline CDR1 is SGHKS and CDR2 YYEKEE (reference sequence). The CDR3 covers 14 residues. CDR3 in DNA: TGTGCCAGCAGCTTAACAGGGGACTCTTATGGCTACACCTTC. This gives the protein CASSLTGDSYGYTF.

The rearrangement links TRBV9 to TRBJ2-7; a possible D gene is TRBD1 (6 bases). V lost 2 bases to trimming and J lost 3 bases, with 15 bases between them. The germline CDR1 and CDR2 sequences are SGDLS and YYNGEE. The CDR3 has 15 residues. CDR3 sequence (DNA): TGTGCCAGCAGCGTGGCTGCCCAAGGGGGCTACGAGCAGTACTTC. It translates to CASSVAAQGGYEQYF.

The chain employs TRBV4-1 and TRBJ2-3, with TRBD1 identical over 8 bases. Germline assignment: CDR1 MGHRA and CDR2 YSYEKL. V was clipped by 3 bases and J by 2 bases; unmatched bases: 13. This CDR3 is 18 amino acids long. The CDR3 is CASSQTLIRDRHTDTQYF. CDR3 coding DNA: TGCGCCAGCAGCCAGACATTAATCCGGGACAGGCACACAGATACGCAGTATTTT.

The rearrangement uses TRBV28 and TRBJ2-7; D is uncertain. Germline V lookup: CDR1 MDHEN, CDR2 SYDVKM. CDR3 length: 11 amino acids. The V end was cut by 4 bases, the J end by 9 bases, with 10 bases between. For the CDR3, the DNA is TGTGCCAGCAGTTCACCGACGGTGCAGTACTTC. As protein: CASSSPTVQYF.

The chain's CDR3 is CASSQTSGRADTQYF. The CDR3 DNA sequence: TGTGCCAGCAGCCAGACTAGCGGGAGGGCAGATACGCAGTATTTT. The gene calls are TRBV7-3 and TRBJ2-3, with 14 bases matching TRBD2. CDR3 length equals 15 residues. Germline V gene sequence: CDR1 SGHTA, CDR2 FQGTGA. With V trimmed by 5 bases and J by 4 bases, 2 bases remained unmatched.

In this sample, this clonotype turned up a few times. A junction boundary mismatches the germline segment, possibly from a read error. The chain recombines TRBV7-8 with TRBJ2-3; 12 bases map to TRBD2. This CDR3 spans 13 amino acids. Germline values: CDR1 SGHVS, CDR2 FQNEAQ. This CDR3 reads CASSRGLAGLLPF. CDR3 DNA sequence: TGTGCCAGCAGCAGAGGACTAGCGGGGCTCCTTCCTTTT.

This chain links TRBV29-1 with TRBJ2-7; 9 bases match TRBD1. CDR1 and CDR2 from the germline V gene are SQVTM and ANQGSEA. The ends lost 6 bases at V and 2 bases at J; junction bases unmatched: 8. CDR3 length: 14 amino acids. CDR3 amino acids: CSVEGQGNTYEQYF. CDR3 coding DNA: TGCAGCGTGGAGGGACAGGGCAACACCTACGAGCAGTACTTC.

This clonotype has a handful of counts. This chain links TRBV4-2 with TRBJ2-1; 8 bases align to TRBD2. The V and J ends lost 2 bases and 4 bases, in that order; junction bases with no gene match: 4. The CDR3 has 15 amino acids. Germline loops: CDR1 LGHNA, CDR2 YNFKEQ. The CDR3 nucleotides read TGTGCCAGCAGCCAATCCGGGGGGGCTTACAATGAGCAGTTCTTC. Translated: CASSQSGGAYNEQFF.

This clonotype was picked up a small number of times. The chain combines TRBV7-2 with TRBJ2-3; possibly TRBD2 for D (6 bases). Trimming removed 4 bases from V and 3 bases from J, with 17 bases in between. The CDR3 runs 16 residues. Germline values: CDR1 SGHTA, CDR2 FQGNSA. The CDR3, as DNA: TGTGCCAGCAGCTCCTTCGGGGGAGTGAGTACAGATACGCAGTATTTT. This sequence encodes CASSSFGGVSTDTQYF.

The CDR3 DNA follows: TGCAGTGCTAGAGGCCCAGAAGTGGGACTAGTGCAGGCCGGCGAGCAGTACTTC. As protein: CSARGPEVGLVQAGEQYF. The genes are TRBV20-1 and TRBJ2-7; TRBD2 matches at 8 bases. This CDR3 spans 18 amino acids. CDR1 is DFQATT, CDR2 SNEGSKA, per germline (reference sequence). J lost 6 bases, V lost 1 base, and 20 bases had no gene match.

The chain joins TRBV4-2 to TRBJ2-7; 11 bases align to TRBD2. CDR1 LGHNA and CDR2 YNFKEQ come from the germline V gene. There are 16 residues in the CDR3. The ends lost 1 base at V and 5 bases at J; junction bases unmatched: 7. DNA of the CDR3: TGTGCCAGCAGCCAAGTTCCGCTAGCGGGAGGTAACGAGCAGTACTTC. Protein: CASSQVPLAGGNEQYF.

The rearrangement joins TRBV19 to TRBJ2-1; 10 bases line up with TRBD2. The CDR3 has 16 amino acids. V shed 2 bases, J shed 4 bases, and the junction held 5 bases outside the gene matches. Per germline, CDR1 LNHDA and CDR2 SQIVND (reference sequence). CDR3 sequence (DNA): TGTGCCAGTAGTATATCGCAACTAGCGGGGTACAATGAGCAGTTCTTC. As protein: CASSISQLAGYNEQFF.

This chain connects TRBV6-2 or TRBV6-3 to TRBJ1-1, with a tentative D call TRBD1 (5 bases). The germline V and J ends were trimmed by 5 bases and 6 bases, with 16 bases remaining between them. This CDR3 region has 14 residues. CDR1 and CDR2 from the germline V gene are MNHEY and SVGEGT. The CDR3, as DNA: TGTGCCAGCAGTGACTTCCAGGGTAACGCTGAAGCTTTCTTT. Protein sequence: CASSDFQGNAEAFF.

This chain links TRBV30 with TRBJ2-7; possibly TRBD2 for D (5 bases). The germline gives CDR1 GTSNPN, CDR2 SVGIG (reference sequence). Trimming shortened V by 4 bases and J by 1 base, and 8 bases separated the two germline ends. There are 12 residues in the CDR3. For the CDR3, the DNA is TGTGCCTGGATCGGGGAATCCTACGAGCAGTACTTC. Amino acid sequence: CAWIGESYEQYF.

The chain couples TRBV4-3 to TRBJ2-1; 11 nucleotides match TRBD2. The CDR3 loop spans 16 amino acids. CDR1 and CDR2 (germline): LGHNA, YSLEER. The trim removed 3 bases at V and 9 bases at J, leaving 10 bases unmatched. CDR3: CASSQVTSGRGGEQFF. CDR3 nucleotides: TGCGCCAGCAGCCAGGTTACTAGCGGGAGAGGAGGTGAGCAGTTCTTC.

This clonotype came up a few times. The chain couples TRBV27 to TRBJ2-7; no firm D call. V lost 6 bases to trimming and J lost 2 bases, with 14 bases between them. Germline V gene data show CDR1 as MNHEY and CDR2 as SMNVEV (reference sequence). CDR3 length equals 14 residues. Here the CDR3 DNA reads TGTGCCAGCAGCTGGAGAGGTTTTACCTACGAGCAGTACTTC. Amino acids: CASSWRGFTYEQYF.

This clonotype has a handful of counts. J is TRBJ2-3 and V is TRBV20-1, with a tentative D call TRBD2 (6 bases). V dropped 0 bases and J dropped 1 base, with 8 bases sitting between them. This CDR3 has 14 residues. Per germline, CDR1 DFQATT and CDR2 SNEGSKA (reference sequence). Written as DNA, the CDR3 is TGCAGTGCTAGAGATTGGGGGGGCACAGATACGCAGTATTTT. Its protein is CSARDWGGTDTQYF.

J is TRBJ2-7 and V is TRBV7-8, with D unclear. Trimming took 5 bases from V and 0 from J, leaving 17 bases between them. The length of the CDR3 is 16 residues. Looked up from germline, CDR1 is SGHVS and CDR2 is FQNEAQ. CDR3 sequence reads: CASSRGRLGLSYEQYF. For the CDR3, the DNA is TGTGCCAGCAGCAGAGGACGACTGGGCCTCTCCTACGAGCAGTACTTC.

This clonotype was counted a few times. The rearrangement uses TRBV10-3 and TRBJ2-7; D ambiguous. Germline V gives CDR1 ENHRY, CDR2 SYGVKD. The CDR3 extends over 15 amino acids. V was shortened by 0 bases and J by 7 bases, with 16 bases between the two germline ends. The CDR3 DNA is TGTGCCATCAGTGAGTCTTTAGGGAAGGCGGTTGAGCAGTACTTC. Amino acid sequence: CAISESLGKAVEQYF.

The genes are TRBV12-3 or TRBV12-4 and TRBJ2-1; 10 nucleotides align to TRBD2. V lost 4 bases and J lost 5; bases outside the gene matches: 8. The CDR3 spans 16 residues. CDR3 in DNA: TGTGCCAGCAGTTCACTACTAGCGGGGAGACACAATGAGCAGTTCTTC. This gives the protein CASSSLLAGRHNEQFF.

The table lists this clonotype with many counts. The rearrangement joins TRBV5-1 to TRBJ2-5; 7 positions match TRBD2. CDR1 is SGHRS, CDR2 YFSETQ, per germline. With V trimmed by 1 base and J by 2 bases, 2 bases remained unmatched. The CDR3 contains 14 residues. The CDR3 spells CASSLFSGQETQYF. The DNA of the CDR3 is TGCGCCAGCAGCTTGTTTAGCGGGCAAGAGACCCAGTACTTC. The full variable domain, its missing parts supplied by reference TRBV5-1 and TRBJ2-5, is KAGVTQTPRYLIKTRGQQVTLSCSPISGHRSVSWYQQTPGQGLQFLFEYFSETQRNKGNFPGRFSGRQFSNSRSEMNVSTLELGDSALYLCASSLFSGQETQYFGPGTRLLVL.

The gene calls are TRBV28 and TRBJ2-7, with TRBD2 matching 10 bases. Germline V gives CDR1 MDHEN, CDR2 SYDVKM. This CDR3 contains 20 residues. V lost 5 bases, J lost 7 bases, and 26 bases stayed unmatched. CDR3 nucleotide sequence: TGTGCCAGCAGTCCCACCCCCGGGTTTGAGCGGGGGGGCTCAGGGGAAGAGCAGTACTTC. This encodes CASSPTPGFERGGSGEEQYF.

This clonotype appeared many times. The chain employs TRBV20-1 and TRBJ1-1; no definite D call. Trimming shortened V by 5 bases and J by 4 bases, and 14 bases separated the two germline ends. Germline CDR1 and CDR2: DFQATT and SNEGSKA (reference sequence). The CDR3 totals 13 residues. The CDR3 DNA sequence: TGCAGTGCTCTAGGGCAGCTTGGCACTGAAGCTTTCTTT. Its protein product is CSALGQLGTEAFF.

This rearrangement joins TRBV3-1 to TRBJ2-5; 8 positions match TRBD1. The CDR3 runs to 16 residues. Germline V gene data show CDR1 as LGHDT and CDR2 as YNNKEL (reference sequence). The trim removed 6 bases at V and 5 bases at J, leaving 14 bases unmatched. CDR3 sequence reads: CASRALQGGPLETQYF. The CDR3 nucleotides read TGTGCCAGCAGAGCCTTACAGGGGGGTCCCCTCGAGACCCAGTACTTC.

This clonotype turned up a few times. The chain carries TRBV20-1 and TRBJ2-7, with TRBD2 matching over 8 bases. The CDR3 loop spans 15 amino acids. V dropped 4 bases and J dropped 2; count of bases not matched to a gene: 10. Germline CDR1 reads DFQATT; CDR2 reads SNEGSKA (reference sequence). In DNA form, the CDR3 reads TGCAGTGCTAACTCGCCCGGGACTAGAACCTACGAGCAGTACTTC. Its translation is CSANSPGTRTYEQYF.